Below, 27 T cell receptor beta chains from the same sample are listed, as sequenced in a study of a mutant IDH1 vaccine in newly diagnosed glioma. Time point: week 47, end of study. In the vaccine, a single dose held 300 ug of the mutant IDH1 20-mer peptide, along with topical imiquimod. Using immunoSEQ multiplex PCR, the repertoire was profiled, and TCRdb retains in-frame clones only, with some absent. This table holds some 12,000 clones, around 82% found once. Their antigens are not known. Sample: PBMCs, taken from a glioma patient whose treatment included an IDH1 peptide vaccine. The receptors come from a man between 25 and 39 years old with glioma.

J is TRBJ2-7 and V is TRBV27; either TRBD1 or TRBD2 may fit D (6 bases each). V lost 3 bases, J lost 0 bases, and 12 bases lay in between. The length of the CDR3 is 15 residues. Germline V lookup: CDR1 MNHEY, CDR2 SMNVEV (reference sequence). CDR3 nucleotides: TGTGCCAGCAGTTTTTTTGGAGGGGGCTCCTACGAGCAGTACTTC. Translated, it gives CASSFFGGGSYEQYF.

This clone occurred a few times. The rearrangement links TRBV2 to TRBJ2-5; the D is unclear. There are 12 residues in the CDR3. Trimming stripped 6 bases from V and 7 bases from J, with 12 bases between. Germline V lookup: CDR1 SNHLY, CDR2 FYNNEI. CDR3 in amino acids: CASSETLGTQYF. The DNA of the CDR3 is TGTGCCAGCAGCGAGACACTCGGGACCCAGTACTTC. Full variable domain (remainder filled in from reference TRBV2 and TRBJ2-5): EPEVTQTPSHQVTQMGQEVILRCVPISNHLYFYWYRQILGQKVEFLVSFYNNEISEKSEIFDDQFSVERPDGSNFTLKIRSTKLEDSAMYFCASSETLGTQYFGPGTRLLVL.

Of note for this clone: Other DNA variants within this sample encode the same CDR3. V and J are TRBV4-1 and TRBJ1-1; D remains ambiguous. There are 14 residues in the CDR3. V dropped 1 base and J dropped 1 base, with 7 bases sitting between them. Germline values: CDR1 MGHRA, CDR2 YSYEKL. The CDR3 here is CASSQGQENTEAFF. The DNA for the CDR3 is TGCGCCAGCAGCCAAGGGCAGGAGAACACTGAAGCTTTCTTT.

This chain links TRBV5-1 with TRBJ2-3; D not resolved. V lost 7 bases to trimming and J lost 6 bases, with 9 bases between them. Germline V gene sequence: CDR1 SGHRS, CDR2 YFSETQ. CDR3 length: 11 residues. CDR3 sequence reads: CASSRADTQYF. The CDR3 DNA is TGCGCCAGCTCTAGGGCCGATACGCAGTATTTT. Variable domain in full (rest from reference TRBV5-1 and TRBJ2-3): KAGVTQTPRYLIKTRGQQVTLSCSPISGHRSVSWYQQTPGQGLQFLFEYFSETQRNKGNFPGRFSGRQFSNSRSEMNVSTLELGDSALYLCASSRADTQYFGPGTRLTVL.

This chain connects TRBV18 to TRBJ1-5; D possibly corresponds to TRBD1 (5 bases). The germline V gene encodes CDR1 KGHSH and CDR2 LQKENI. This CDR3 spans 13 amino acids. V was shortened by 3 bases and J by 4 bases, with 7 bases between the two germline ends. The DNA for the CDR3 is TGTGCCAGCTCACCCAACAGGAATCAGCCCCAGCATTTT. Protein product: CASSPNRNQPQHF.

The chain carries TRBV7-9 and TRBJ1-2, with D possibly being TRBD1 (6 bases). The V end lost 1 base, the J end lost 3 bases, and 9 bases lay between the germline ends. Germline-derived CDR1 and CDR2 are SEHNR and FQNEAQ (reference sequence). The CDR3 runs 14 residues. The CDR3 DNA reads TGTGCCAGCAGCTTAGGAGGGGGAGACTATGGCTACACCTTC. Protein: CASSLGGGDYGYTF.

V is TRBV27 and J is TRBJ2-7, with 7 nucleotides matching TRBD2. CDR3 size: 17 residues. Germline V gives CDR1 MNHEY, CDR2 SMNVEV (reference sequence). Trimming at V came to 6 bases and at J to 2 bases, leaving 16 bases not matched to a gene. The CDR3 sequence is CASRLGNGGSSPYEQYF. The DNA for the CDR3 is TGTGCCAGCAGGCTAGGGAACGGCGGGAGTAGCCCCTACGAGCAGTACTTC.

This chain's CDR3 is CASSAKEGLYGYTF. The DNA for the CDR3 is TGTGCCAGCAGTGCCAAGGAAGGTCTCTATGGCTACACCTTC. V and J are TRBV2 and TRBJ1-2; no firm D call. V was shortened by 4 bases and J by 4 bases, with 13 bases between the two germline ends. Per the germline V gene, CDR1 is SNHLY and CDR2 is FYNNEI. The CDR3 extends over 14 amino acids.

V and J are TRBV18 and TRBJ1-2, with no clear D. V dropped 2 bases and J dropped 0 bases, with 16 bases sitting between them. The germline CDR1 and CDR2 sequences are KGHSH and LQKENI. The CDR3 has 17 amino acids. CDR3 sequence reads: CASSPIRAYQANYGYTF. The CDR3 DNA reads TGTGCCAGCTCACCAATTAGGGCTTATCAGGCTAACTATGGCTACACCTTC.

This chain uses TRBV5-5 with TRBJ1-2, with D possibly being TRBD1 (5 bases). Trimming stripped 6 bases from V and 5 bases from J, with 14 bases between. The CDR3 spans 13 residues. Per germline, CDR1 SGHKS and CDR2 YYEKEE (reference sequence). The CDR3 coding sequence is TGTGCCAGCACTCCATCGTCAGGGTATGGCTACACCTTC. Translated, it gives CASTPSSGYGYTF.

This clone was counted only a few times. The chain carries TRBV6-1 and TRBJ1-4; D is uncertain. CDR3 length equals 15 residues. Between the trimmed V and J ends, which lost 1 base and 5 bases, there was a span of 11 bases. The germline V gene encodes CDR1 MNHNS and CDR2 SASEGT. CDR3 DNA: TGTGCCAGCAGTGAAGTACCGGGAACAAATGAAAAACTGTTTTTT. This encodes CASSEVPGTNEKLFF.

V usage is TRBV27 and J usage is TRBJ1-2; D gene unclear. Trimming took 10 bases from V and 1 from J, leaving 10 bases between them. The CDR3 has 12 residues. Germline V gene data show CDR1 as MNHEY and CDR2 as SMNVEV (reference sequence). CDR3 sequence (DNA): TGTGCCACCAGAGGAATTAACTATGGCTACACCTTC. This codes for CATRGINYGYTF.

The chain has TRBV27 and TRBJ1-5, with TRBD1 matching over 9 bases. V shed 7 bases, J shed 6 bases, and the junction held 16 bases outside the gene matches. CDR3 length: 17 residues. Looked up from germline, CDR1 is MNHEY and CDR2 is SMNVEV (reference sequence). DNA for the CDR3: TGTGCCAGCAACCCATACATCGACAGGGGGAGAGGTCAGCCCCAGCATTTT. Translated, it gives CASNPYIDRGRGQPQHF.

The J gene is TRBJ1-4, the V gene TRBV5-4; 8 bases match TRBD1. CDR1 and CDR2 (germline): SGHNT, YYREEE (reference sequence). V was pared by 4 bases and J by 7 bases, with 9 bases of the junction left unmatched. The CDR3 is 15 amino acids. For the CDR3, the DNA is TGTGCCAGCAGCGTCGACAGGGGTGGGGTTGAAAAACTGTTTTTT. Translating it yields CASSVDRGGVEKLFF.

This chain joins TRBV4-2 and TRBJ2-7, with D unresolved. V was clipped by 1 base and J by 5 bases, with 18 bases between them. CDR3 size: 16 residues. Germline V CDR1 and CDR2: LGHNA, YNFKEQ. In DNA, the CDR3 is TGTGCCAGCAGCCAAGGGGTTAACGGAGCCGGCCACGAGCAGTACTTC. Translation: CASSQGVNGAGHEQYF.

The V and J genes are TRBV7-9 and TRBJ2-7; 10 bases match TRBD2. V gave up 4 bases and J gave up 3 bases; unmatched junction bases: 12. Germline V gene data show CDR1 as SEHNR and CDR2 as FQNEAQ (reference sequence). The CDR3 contains 17 residues. This chain's CDR3 is CASSSPLAGGSNYEQYF. The CDR3 coding sequence is TGTGCCAGCAGCTCTCCTTTAGCGGGAGGATCTAACTACGAGCAGTACTTC.

V gene TRBV5-1 combines with J gene TRBJ2-7, with 11 bases that match TRBD1. Germline V CDR1 and CDR2: SGHRS, YFSETQ. V was pared by 3 bases and J by 2 bases, with 4 bases of the junction left unmatched. This CDR3 contains 15 residues. The CDR3 protein is CASSWGQGETYEQYF. The CDR3 nucleotides read TGCGCCAGCAGCTGGGGACAGGGGGAAACCTACGAGCAGTACTTC. Full variable domain (rest looked up from reference TRBV5-1 and TRBJ2-7): KAGVTQTPRYLIKTRGQQVTLSCSPISGHRSVSWYQQTPGQGLQFLFEYFSETQRNKGNFPGRFSGRQFSNSRSEMNVSTLELGDSALYLCASSWGQGETYEQYFGPGTRLTVT.

The chain employs TRBV11-1 and TRBJ1-1; unclear D gene. Trimming removed 2 bases at V and 4 bases at J, with 8 bases between. Germline assignment: CDR1 SGHAT and CDR2 FQDESV (reference sequence). The CDR3 spans 13 residues. The DNA for the CDR3 is TGTGCCAGCAGCTTATTCCGTAGCACTGAAGCTTTCTTT. This translates into CASSLFRSTEAFF.

V is TRBV5-5 and J is TRBJ1-2; tentative D call: TRBD1 (5 bases). CDR1 is SGHKS, CDR2 YYEKEE, per germline (reference sequence). With 1 base removed from V and 3 bases from J, the gap between germline ends came to 16 bases. The CDR3 is 16 amino acids. CDR3 sequence reads: CASSLLVSRDHYGYTF. The CDR3 DNA reads as TGTGCCAGCAGCTTGTTAGTGAGCAGGGATCACTATGGCTACACCTTC.

This clone has just a few counts. The J gene is TRBJ1-1, the V gene TRBV5-1; D is uncertain. CDR1 and CDR2 (germline): SGHRS, YFSETQ. The CDR3 covers 14 residues. The V end was cut by 1 base, the J end by 8 bases, with 15 bases between. CDR3 loop: CASSLSRNTLEAFF. The DNA of the CDR3 is TGCGCCAGCAGCTTGTCTCGGAACACTTTGGAAGCTTTCTTT.

A remark on this clone: One end of the junction fails to match germline, which may point to a read error. The chain uses TRBV4-1 and TRBJ1-4; D is unresolved. The CDR3 is 15 residues long. The germline V gene encodes CDR1 MGHRA and CDR2 YSYEKL. DNA of the CDR3: TGCGCCAGCAACCAAGTGTTATCAACTAATGAAAAACTGTTTTTT. The encoded protein is CASNQVLSTNEKLFF.

This clone has just a few counts. The gene calls are TRBV6-5 and TRBJ1-1; D uncertain. V was pared by 6 bases and J by 1 base, with 15 bases between. In germline, CDR1 is MNHEY, CDR2 SVGAGI. The CDR3 runs to 15 residues. The CDR3 loop reads CASRYDYTANTEAFF. The CDR3 DNA reads as TGTGCCAGCAGGTACGATTACACAGCGAACACTGAAGCTTTCTTT.

V and J are TRBV6-5 and TRBJ2-7; the match to TRBD1 covers 7 bases. V trimming: 6 bases; J trimming: 6 bases; junction bases outside the gene matches: 14. This CDR3 comprises 15 residues. Germline CDR1 is MNHEY and CDR2 is SVGAGI. The CDR3 nucleotides read TGTGCCAGCAGCACGGACAGGACAGGATTCCCCGAGCAGTACTTC. This translates into CASSTDRTGFPEQYF.

This clone has a handful of counts. The V and J genes are TRBV21-1 and TRBJ1-5; the table's D gene call, TRBD1, was not cross checked with the DNA. TRBV21-1 is noted as a pseudogene. The CDR3 spans 17 residues. The CDR3 reads CASLTGQDLYSNQPQHF. In DNA form, the CDR3 reads TGTGCCAGCTTAACGGGACAGGATCTCTATAGCAATCAGCCCCAGCATTTT.

The V gene is TRBV5-5, the J gene TRBJ2-5; either TRBD1 or TRBD2 may supply D (6 bases each). Trimming cost V 4 bases and J 2 bases, with 18 bases left between them. CDR3 length equals 16 residues. Germline V gene lookup returns CDR1 SGHKS and CDR2 YYEKEE (reference sequence). CDR3 sequence: CASSLEGTRSQETQYF. The CDR3 nucleotides read TGTGCCAGCAGCCTGGAGGGGACAAGATCTCAAGAGACCCAGTACTTC.

The V call is TRBV6-4, the J call TRBJ2-3; 8 bases fit TRBD2. Germline CDR1 is MRHNA and CDR2 is SNTAGT. V shed 6 bases, J shed 5 bases, and the junction held 7 bases outside the gene matches. This CDR3 is 14 amino acids long. The CDR3 is CASSAAGDEDTQYF. DNA of the CDR3: TGTGCCAGCAGCGCAGCGGGAGATGAAGATACGCAGTATTTT.

Here the CDR3 reads CASSLTGTRVTYEQYF. In DNA form, the CDR3 reads TGTGCCAGCTCTCTGACCGGGACAAGGGTGACCTACGAGCAGTACTTC. V gene TRBV18 combines with J gene TRBJ2-7; D perhaps matches TRBD1 (6 bases). The germline gives CDR1 KGHSH, CDR2 LQKENI. There are 16 residues in the CDR3. Trimming left V 6 bases short and J 2 bases short, with 20 bases between.